These 4 T cell receptor beta chains originate from one sample sequenced in a study of cytomegalovirus exposure and HLA in healthy donors. Here immunoSEQ multiplex PCR was the method, and the copy in TCRdb shows in-frame clones only, minus some. The data hold 98,000 or so clones, with 70% to 90% observed a single time. Material: PBMCs. These receptors originate from a woman under 30 in good health and CMV-seronegative.

This clone was counted once. This chain uses TRBV7-6 with TRBJ2-7, with D possibly matching TRBD1 (5 bases). With 5 bases removed from V and 6 bases from J, the gap between germline ends came to 11 bases. The CDR3 has 12 amino acids. Germline values: CDR1 SGHVS, CDR2 FNYEAQ. The CDR3 DNA reads as TGTGCCAGCAGCCGATTCAGGGCCGAGCAGTACTTC. This sequence encodes CASSRFRAEQYF.

The gene calls are TRBV5-1 and TRBJ1-2, with 7 bases identical to TRBD1. The CDR3 sequence is 15 residues long. The J segment lost 4 bases and the V segment lost 5 bases, leaving 11 bases of the junction unmatched. Germline loops: CDR1 SGHRS, CDR2 YFSETQ. The CDR3 nucleotides read TGCGCCAGCAGACCGTCTCGACAGGGTGGCTATGGCTACACCTTC. Translated, it gives CASRPSRQGGYGYTF.

This clone was seen a single time. This rearrangement joins TRBV9 to TRBJ2-1, with D maybe TRBD2 (6 bases). There are 14 residues in the CDR3. V was shortened by 4 bases and J by 1 base, with 9 bases between the two germline ends. The germline CDR1 and CDR2 sequences are SGDLS and YYNGEE. The CDR3 loop is CASSNGTSYNEQFF. The CDR3 DNA sequence: TGTGCCAGCAGCAACGGGACTTCCTACAATGAGCAGTTCTTC.

This chain connects TRBV7-8 to TRBJ2-7; 7 positions agree with TRBD1. The V gene's germline CDR1 is SGHVS and CDR2 FQNEAQ. The CDR3 loop spans 15 amino acids. V was pared by 5 bases and J by 0 bases, with 7 bases of the junction left unmatched. The CDR3 sequence: CASSTETGSSYEQYF. The DNA for the CDR3 is TGTGCCAGCAGCACCGAGACAGGGAGCTCCTACGAGCAGTACTTC.